This entry lists 28 T cell receptor beta chains sequenced from one sample in a study of control samples from healthy donors and cancer patients. Method: immunoSEQ multiplex PCR; TCRdb's copy keeps in-frame clones and lacks some. The sample has about 73,000 clones, more than 85% seen once. The sample consisted of blood. These receptors all come from a woman in her 50s in good health.

This clone was picked up one time. The rearrangement uses TRBV19 and TRBJ2-1; possible D gene TRBD2, 6 bases. Trimming stripped 2 bases from V and 5 bases from J, with 10 bases between. The CDR3 totals 14 residues. CDR1 LNHDA and CDR2 SQIVND come from the germline V gene (reference sequence). The CDR3 region is CASSISSVHNEQFF. CDR3 nucleotide sequence: TGTGCCAGTAGTATATCTAGCGTCCACAATGAGCAGTTCTTC. The full variable domain, rest sourced from reference TRBV19 and TRBJ2-1, is DGGITQSPKYLFRKEGQNVTLSCEQNLNHDAMYWYRQDPGQGLRLIYYSQIVNDFQKGDIAEGYSVSREKKESFPLTVTSAQKNPTAFYLCASSISSVHNEQFFGPGTRLTVL.

This chain links TRBV29-1 with TRBJ1-3; D gene unclear. The germline V gene has CDR1 SQVTM and CDR2 ANQGSEA. The CDR3 extends over 14 amino acids. Trimming pared 5 bases from V and 0 bases from J, leaving 11 bases between. The CDR3 DNA reads TGCAGCGTTCTCCCAGGATCCTCTGGAAACACCATATATTTT. It specifies CSVLPGSSGNTIYF.

The J gene is TRBJ2-6, the V gene TRBV19, with D possibly TRBD1 on 6 matching bases. Germline loops: CDR1 LNHDA, CDR2 SQIVND (reference sequence). This CDR3 comprises 14 residues. Deletions cut 7 bases from V and 2 bases from J, with 9 bases between. The CDR3 DNA sequence: TGTGCCAGTAACAGGGTGGCTGGGGCCAACGTCCTGACTTTC. Translating it yields CASNRVAGANVLTF. Supplemented by reference TRBV19 and TRBJ2-6, the full variable domain reads DGGITQSPKYLFRKEGQNVTLSCEQNLNHDAMYWYRQDPGQGLRLIYYSQIVNDFQKGDIAEGYSVSREKKESFPLTVTSAQKNPTAFYLCASNRVAGANVLTFGAGSRLTVL.

This clone was recorded only once. The V and J genes are TRBV7-2 and TRBJ2-3; 10 bases agree with TRBD2. The CDR3 covers 15 residues. In germline, CDR1 is SGHTA, CDR2 FQGNSA. Trimming cost V 6 bases and J 5 bases; bases outside gene matches: 8. CDR3 amino acids: CASSSGASGRDTQYF. The CDR3 nucleotides are TGTGCCAGCAGTTCTGGGGCTAGCGGGAGAGATACGCAGTATTTT.

This chain connects TRBV6-6 to TRBJ2-2; TRBD1 matches at 10 bases. The CDR3 is made up of 15 amino acids. Germline V gene data show CDR1 as MNHNY and CDR2 as SVGAGI (reference sequence). V shed 4 bases and J 7 bases; nucleotides not matched to a gene: 6. The CDR3 spells CASSFGTGVFGELFF. The CDR3 DNA reads TGTGCCAGCAGTTTCGGGACAGGGGTCTTCGGGGAGCTGTTTTTT.

The chain is built from TRBV27 and TRBJ1-5, with D maybe TRBD1 (6 bases). The CDR3 is 15 amino acids. Germline V gene lookup returns CDR1 MNHEY and CDR2 SMNVEV (reference sequence). V dropped 4 bases and J dropped 7 bases, with 17 bases sitting between them. CDR3 sequence reads: CASSSRQALGQPQHF. As DNA, the CDR3 is TGTGCCAGCAGTTCACGACAGGCCTTGGGGCAGCCCCAGCATTTT.

The V gene is TRBV5-1, the J gene TRBJ2-5, with 7 nucleotides matching TRBD1. The CDR3 length is 16 residues. Trimming at V came to 4 bases and at J to 1 base, leaving 10 bases not matched to a gene. CDR1 is SGHRS and CDR2 is YFSETQ in the germline V gene. CDR3 in DNA: TGCGCCAGCAGCCCACAGACAGGGATCTTCCAAGAGACCCAGTACTTC. Translation gives CASSPQTGIFQETQYF.

The chain combines TRBV7-6 with TRBJ2-2; 9 bases are a match to TRBD2. Germline V gene data show CDR1 as SGHVS and CDR2 as FNYEAQ. The junction had 7 bases not matched to a gene; V was cut back by 2 bases and J by 6 bases. The CDR3 length is 16 residues. The CDR3 loop reads CASSLRVSGSPGELFF. CDR3 in DNA: TGTGCCAGCAGCTTACGGGTTAGCGGGAGTCCCGGGGAGCTGTTTTTT.

The gene calls are TRBV11-1 and TRBJ2-7; 11 nucleotides line up with TRBD2. The CDR3 is 15 residues long. The V gene's germline CDR1 is SGHAT and CDR2 FQDESV (reference sequence). The V segment lost 1 base and the J segment 6 bases; nucleotides outside the gene matches: 5. The DNA of the CDR3 is TGTGCCAGCAGCTTAGTACTAGCGGGAGAGTCCGAGCAGTACTTC. Protein product: CASSLVLAGESEQYF.

A note on this clone: In the same sample, other DNA sequences code for this CDR3. The chain links TRBV12-2 to TRBJ1-5; the table names TRBD1, a call not compared with the DNA. TRBV12-2 is termed a pseudogene. The CDR3 contains 15 residues. The CDR3 DNA reads TGTGCAAGTCGCTTAGACAGGGGTGGGGGTCAGCCCCAGCATTTT. As protein: CASRLDRGGGQPQHF.

This clone was recorded a few times. This rearrangement joins TRBV19 to TRBJ1-5, with D maybe TRBD1 (6 bases). The CDR3 contains 15 residues. V was shortened by 2 bases and J by 1 base, with 9 bases between the two germline ends. Germline loops: CDR1 LNHDA, CDR2 SQIVND (reference sequence). The CDR3: CASSINRVSNQPQHF. In nucleotides, the CDR3 is TGTGCCAGTAGTATAAACAGGGTAAGCAATCAGCCCCAGCATTTT.

This sequence joins TRBV19 and TRBJ1-3; D is unclear. This CDR3 is built from 19 residues. From germline, CDR1 is LNHDA and CDR2 SQIVND (reference sequence). V was pared by 4 bases and J by 1 base, with 23 bases between. This chain's CDR3 is CASSTMAVRGSRSGNTIYF. CDR3 nucleotide sequence: TGTGCCAGTAGTACGATGGCCGTTCGGGGATCGAGGTCTGGAAACACCATATATTTT. Full variable domain (missing parts from reference TRBV19 and TRBJ1-3): DGGITQSPKYLFRKEGQNVTLSCEQNLNHDAMYWYRQDPGQGLRLIYYSQIVNDFQKGDIAEGYSVSREKKESFPLTVTSAQKNPTAFYLCASSTMAVRGSRSGNTIYFGEGSWLTVV.

This chain's CDR3 is CASSPASDTQYF. The CDR3 DNA sequence: TGTGCCAGCAGCCCTGCCTCAGATACGCAGTATTTT. This rearrangement joins TRBV9 to TRBJ2-3; no firm D call. V was cut by 4 bases and J by 4 bases, with 7 bases left in between. CDR1 is SGDLS and CDR2 is YYNGEE in the germline V gene. The CDR3 covers 12 residues.

This chain links TRBV6-5 with TRBJ1-1; 7 bases align to TRBD1. The CDR3 extends over 13 amino acids. V lost 7 bases, J lost 4 bases, and 6 bases stayed unmatched. Germline V lookup: CDR1 MNHEY, CDR2 SVGAGI. This chain's CDR3 is CASTRQGGTEAFF. The CDR3 DNA reads as TGTGCCAGCACCCGACAGGGAGGCACTGAAGCTTTCTTT.

The gene calls are TRBV2 and TRBJ2-6; unclear D gene. V was trimmed by 7 bases and J by 0 bases, leaving 7 bases between them. This CDR3 has 14 amino acids. Per the germline V gene, CDR1 is SNHLY and CDR2 is FYNNEI. The CDR3 nucleotides read TGTGCCAGCAAACAGATCTCTGGGGCCAACGTCCTGACTTTC. Translated: CASKQISGANVLTF.

The rearrangement joins TRBV5-1 to TRBJ2-1; D is unresolved. The CDR3 totals 14 residues. CDR1 and CDR2 (germline): SGHRS, YFSETQ. V lost 4 bases to trimming and J lost 4 bases, with 12 bases between them. The CDR3 region is CASSPANTYNEQFF. The CDR3 DNA follows: TGCGCCAGCAGCCCTGCTAATACGTACAATGAGCAGTTCTTC. The complete variable domain, with remaining parts taken from reference TRBV5-1 and TRBJ2-1, reads KAGVTQTPRYLIKTRGQQVTLSCSPISGHRSVSWYQQTPGQGLQFLFEYFSETQRNKGNFPGRFSGRQFSNSRSEMNVSTLELGDSALYLCASSPANTYNEQFFGPGTRLTVL.

This chain links TRBV3-1 (or the pseudogene TRBV3-2) with TRBJ2-3, with D possibly TRBD2 on 5 matching bases. The CDR3 runs to 12 residues. Per germline, CDR1 LGHDT and CDR2 YNNKEL (reference sequence). V lost 3 bases to trimming and J lost 7 bases, with 8 bases between them. The CDR3: CASSQGEYTQYF. The CDR3 DNA reads as TGTGCCAGCAGCCAGGGAGAATATACGCAGTATTTT.

The V call is TRBV10-3, the J call TRBJ1-5; no clear D. There are 15 residues in the CDR3. Trimming took 0 bases from V and 4 from J, leaving 10 bases between them. The germline CDR1 and CDR2 sequences are ENHRY and SYGVKD. The chain's CDR3 is CAISESAGLNQPQHF. CDR3 DNA: TGTGCCATCAGTGAGTCGGCAGGTCTTAATCAGCCCCAGCATTTT.

The gene calls are TRBV29-1 and TRBJ1-4; TRBD1 is a possible D gene (5 bases). Germline V lookup: CDR1 SQVTM, CDR2 ANQGSEA. The CDR3 consists of 19 residues. V lost 0 bases and J lost 2, with 22 bases in between. This chain's CDR3 is CSVEDWRDGAGGTNEKLFF. In nucleotides, the CDR3 is TGCAGCGTTGAAGATTGGAGGGACGGGGCCGGAGGGACTAATGAAAAACTGTTTTTT.

The rearrangement joins TRBV7-8 to TRBJ2-7; 11 nucleotides align to TRBD1. The V and J ends lost 2 bases and 2 bases, in that order; junction bases with no gene match: 5. The CDR3 length is 16 residues. Germline V gives CDR1 SGHVS, CDR2 FQNEAQ. The DNA of the CDR3 is TGTGCCAGCAGCTTAACGGGGGGACAGGGGGCCTACGAGCAGTACTTC. Residues: CASSLTGGQGAYEQYF.

The chain recombines TRBV24-1 with TRBJ2-5; 7 nucleotides agree with TRBD1. CDR3 length: 14 amino acids. Germline V gives CDR1 KGHDR, CDR2 SFDVKD. Trimming removed 1 base from V and 4 bases from J; junction bases left unmatched: 2. CDR3 DNA: TGTGCCACCAGTGATTTATACAGGGGAGAGACCCAGTACTTC. Amino acid sequence: CATSDLYRGETQYF.

V and J are TRBV9 and TRBJ2-1; perhaps D is TRBD1 or TRBD2 (5 bases each). In germline, CDR1 is SGDLS, CDR2 YYNGEE. Trimming shortened V by 0 bases and J by 8 bases, and 12 bases separated the two germline ends. The CDR3 has 14 amino acids. DNA for the CDR3: TGTGCCAGCAGCGTAGGAAACCGGGACGATGAGCAGTTCTTC. This translates into CASSVGNRDDEQFF.

The chain employs TRBV28 and TRBJ1-5, with D possibly matching TRBD1 (5 bases). In germline, CDR1 is MDHEN, CDR2 SYDVKM. The CDR3 extends over 13 amino acids. V dropped 5 bases and J dropped 5 bases, with 10 bases sitting between them. CDR3 nucleotide sequence: TGTGCCAGCAGTCAGCAAGGGGATCAGCCCCAGCATTTT. It codes for CASSQQGDQPQHF. The full variable domain, rest sourced from reference TRBV28 and TRBJ1-5, is DVKVTQSSRYLVKRTGEKVFLECVQDMDHENMFWYRQDPGLGLRLIYFSYDVKMKEKGDIPEGYSVSREKKERFSLILESASTNQTSMYLCASSQQGDQPQHFGDGTRLSIL.

The rearrangement links TRBV4-1 to TRBJ2-1; 11 bases are a match to TRBD2. The V gene's germline CDR1 is MGHRA and CDR2 YSYEKL. Trimming cost V 5 bases and J 3 bases; bases outside gene matches: 6. This CDR3 is built from 16 residues. DNA for the CDR3: TGCGCCAGCAGCAACGGGCTAGCGGGAGGCTACAATGAGCAGTTCTTC. Translated, it gives CASSNGLAGGYNEQFF.

The DNA of the CDR3 is TGTGCCAGCACATACGGGACTAGCGGGAGCAACGAGCAGTACTTC. Translating it yields CASTYGTSGSNEQYF. The V call is TRBV2, the J call TRBJ2-7; 14 bases are a match to TRBD2. CDR1 SNHLY and CDR2 FYNNEI come from the germline V gene. After removal of 7 bases from V and 5 bases from J, the junction contained 7 bases not matched to a gene. There are 15 residues in the CDR3.

V is TRBV2 and J is TRBJ2-3, with TRBD2 matching 10 bases. This CDR3 is 21 amino acids long. Losses at the gene ends were 0 bases for V and 5 bases for J; bases not matched to a gene: 20. The germline CDR1 and CDR2 sequences are SNHLY and FYNNEI. In DNA, the CDR3 is TGTGCCAGCAGTGAAGCGCTTCGGGGTCGTCTGGTAGCGGGAGGCAAAGATACGCAGTATTTT. Its translation: CASSEALRGRLVAGGKDTQYF.

This chain joins TRBV7-3 and TRBJ1-1; TRBD1 matches 8 bases. The V gene end was trimmed by 4 bases and the J gene end by 6 bases; junction bases not matched to a gene: 7. This CDR3 region has 14 residues. Germline V lookup: CDR1 SGHTA, CDR2 FQGTGA. CDR3 sequence (DNA): TGTGCCAGCAGCTCTGGACAGGGTGGCGCTGAAGCTTTCTTT. This codes for CASSSGQGGAEAFF. Full variable domain (remainder filled in from reference TRBV7-3 and TRBJ1-1): GAGVSQTPSNKVTEKGKYVELRCDPISGHTALYWYRQSLGQGPEFLIYFQGTGAADDSGLPNDRFFAVRPEGSVSTLKIQRTERGDSAVYLCASSSGQGGAEAFFGQGTRLTVV.

The rearrangement links TRBV3-1 (or the pseudogene TRBV3-2) to TRBJ1-5; D is undetermined. Trimming shortened V by 0 bases and J by 5 bases, and 11 bases separated the two germline ends. This CDR3 has 15 residues. Germline V gene sequence: CDR1 LGHDT, CDR2 YNNKEL (reference sequence). The CDR3 region is CASSQDPDGYQPQHF. The CDR3 region has the DNA TGTGCCAGCAGCCAAGACCCGGACGGTTATCAGCCCCAGCATTTT.